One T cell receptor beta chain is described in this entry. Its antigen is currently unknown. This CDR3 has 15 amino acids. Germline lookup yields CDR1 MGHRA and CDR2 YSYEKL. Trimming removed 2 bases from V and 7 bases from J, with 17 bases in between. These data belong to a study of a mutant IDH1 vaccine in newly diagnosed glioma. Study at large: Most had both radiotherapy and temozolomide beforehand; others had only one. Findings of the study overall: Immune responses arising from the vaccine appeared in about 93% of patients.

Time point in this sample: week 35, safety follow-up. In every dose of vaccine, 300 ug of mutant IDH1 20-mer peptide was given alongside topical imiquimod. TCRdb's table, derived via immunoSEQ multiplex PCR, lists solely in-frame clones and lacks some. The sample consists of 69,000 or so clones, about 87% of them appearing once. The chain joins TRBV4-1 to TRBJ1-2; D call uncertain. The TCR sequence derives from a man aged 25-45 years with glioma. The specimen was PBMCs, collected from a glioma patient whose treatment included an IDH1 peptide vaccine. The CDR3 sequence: CASSQRSRTLLGYTF. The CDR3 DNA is TGCGCCAGCAGCCAAAGGTCACGGACGCTCCTTGGCTACACCTTC.